Listed here are 32 T cell receptor beta chains from one sample, sequenced in a study of lymphopenia after photon versus proton radiotherapy. Profiling relied on immunoSEQ multiplex PCR, and the TCRdb table lists in-frame clones only, not all of them. This sample has about 40,000 clones, with over 80% found just once. This specimen consisted of peripheral blood, obtained from a patient treated with proton-based radiotherapy. All receptors derive from a woman between 70 and 85 years old with pancreatic cancer.

This sequence joins TRBV6-1 and TRBJ2-7; D tentatively reads TRBD1 or TRBD2 (5 bases each). This CDR3 has 14 amino acids. CDR1 and CDR2 from the germline V gene are MNHNS and SASEGT. The V gene lost 2 bases and the J gene lost 4 bases, with 12 bases spanning the gap. The CDR3 protein is CASSETGRDYEQYF. CDR3 bases: TGTGCCAGCAGTGAAACGGGACGTGATTACGAGCAGTACTTC.

The chain links TRBV5-1 to TRBJ1-2; D not resolved. The CDR3 runs 14 residues. Germline V gives CDR1 SGHRS, CDR2 YFSETQ. The V end lost 0 bases, the J end lost 2 bases, and 8 bases lay between the germline ends. CDR3 sequence: CASSLDGVNYGYTF. Written as DNA, the CDR3 is TGCGCCAGCAGCTTGGACGGGGTCAACTATGGCTACACCTTC.

This clone was observed a handful of times. The chain combines TRBV10-2 with TRBJ1-1, with D uncertain. Germline loops: CDR1 WSHSY, CDR2 SAAADI. V dropped 6 bases and J dropped 0 bases, with 14 bases sitting between them. The CDR3 sequence is 15 residues long. The CDR3 is CASRTPGVLNTEAFF. The CDR3 bases are TGCGCCAGCAGGACGCCTGGGGTTTTGAACACTGAAGCTTTCTTT.

This clone has more than one count but fewer than ten. The J gene is TRBJ1-1, the V gene TRBV7-9; D ambiguous. The V and J ends lost 4 bases and 8 bases respectively, with 5 bases between them. The V gene's germline CDR1 is SEHNR and CDR2 FQNEAQ (reference sequence). The CDR3 extends over 10 amino acids. CDR3 sequence: CASSSIEAFF. For the CDR3, the DNA is TGTGCCAGCAGCTCTATAGAAGCTTTCTTT.

The chain is built from TRBV2 and TRBJ2-6; possibly TRBD1 or TRBD2 for D (6 bases each). V lost 10 bases and J lost 0, with 19 bases in between. The CDR3 spans 17 residues. Per germline, CDR1 SNHLY and CDR2 FYNNEI. CDR3 DNA sequence: TGTGCCACCTTCAAGGGGGGACCTCTCTCTGGGGCCAACGTCCTGACTTTC. Its translation: CATFKGGPLSGANVLTF.

This chain joins TRBV28 and TRBJ2-7, with TRBD2 identical over 8 bases. The CDR3 length is 15 residues. Germline V lookup: CDR1 MDHEN, CDR2 SYDVKM. Germline trimming cut 5 bases from V and 1 base from J; bases unmatched to any gene: 7. The CDR3 is CASSTVAGSSYEQYF. CDR3 nucleotide sequence: TGTGCCAGCAGTACCGTAGCGGGATCGTCCTACGAGCAGTACTTC.

The rearrangement uses TRBV19 and TRBJ2-7; 9 nucleotides match TRBD1. V was clipped by 4 bases and J by 4 bases; unmatched bases: 5. The CDR3 has 14 residues. Per the germline V gene, CDR1 is LNHDA and CDR2 is SQIVND (reference sequence). This CDR3 reads CASSRTGDKYEQYF. The CDR3 nucleotides are TGTGCCAGTAGTAGGACAGGGGATAAGTACGAGCAGTACTTC.

J is TRBJ1-2 and V is TRBV19; D may be TRBD1 (5 bases). The V and J ends lost 8 bases and 2 bases respectively, with 18 bases between them. Germline lookup yields CDR1 LNHDA and CDR2 SQIVND (reference sequence). This CDR3 has 15 residues. The DNA for the CDR3 is TGTGCCAGTGGAAACCCCGGGACGGTAAACTATGGCTACACCTTC. This encodes CASGNPGTVNYGYTF.

The chain has TRBV5-1 and TRBJ1-2; TRBD1 matches 7 bases. The V gene end was trimmed by 4 bases and the J gene end by 2 bases; junction bases not matched to a gene: 5. CDR1 and CDR2 from the germline V gene are SGHRS and YFSETQ. The CDR3 extends over 14 amino acids. The CDR3 DNA sequence: TGCGCCAGCAGCCTCCTAGGGGGCAACTATGGCTACACCTTC. This sequence encodes CASSLLGGNYGYTF.

This sequence joins TRBV4-2 and TRBJ2-5; 9 bases align to TRBD2. Germline trimming cut 6 bases from V and 5 bases from J; bases unmatched to any gene: 7. This CDR3 comprises 14 residues. The germline V gene encodes CDR1 LGHNA and CDR2 YNFKEQ. The CDR3 protein is CASRRTSATETQYF. The CDR3 DNA reads as TGTGCCAGCAGACGGACTAGCGCCACCGAGACCCAGTACTTC.

The V call is TRBV2, the J call TRBJ1-1; D is perhaps TRBD1 (6 bases). Germline CDR1 is SNHLY and CDR2 is FYNNEI. The length of the CDR3 is 14 residues. V was clipped by 4 bases and J by 5 bases, with 14 bases between them. CDR3 coding DNA: TGTGCCAGCAGTGGACCGACAGGCGGGACTGAAGCTTTCTTT. Residues: CASSGPTGGTEAFF.

In DNA form, the CDR3 reads TGTGCCAGCAGTGCACCTCAAGTCCAGGGAGCAGAGACCCAGTACTTC. Protein: CASSAPQVQGAETQYF. The chain carries TRBV7-9 and TRBJ2-5; tentatively, D is TRBD1 or TRBD2 (5 bases each). Germline loops: CDR1 SEHNR, CDR2 FQNEAQ (reference sequence). Trimming left V 6 bases short and J 4 bases short, with 21 bases between. The length of the CDR3 is 16 residues.

V usage is TRBV28 and J usage is TRBJ1-2; D is ambiguous. The V end lost 3 bases, the J end lost 10 bases, and 15 bases lay between the germline ends. The CDR3 consists of 13 residues. Per the germline V gene, CDR1 is MDHEN and CDR2 is SYDVKM. CDR3 sequence reads: CASSFIRVTVYTF. DNA for the CDR3: TGTGCCAGCAGTTTCATTCGGGTAACTGTCTACACCTTC.

CDR3 sequence (DNA): TGTGCCAGCAAACCATGGACAGGCATCAATCAGCCCCAGCATTTT. Translated: CASKPWTGINQPQHF. V is TRBV28 and J is TRBJ1-5; 7 positions match TRBD1. This CDR3 contains 15 residues. CDR1 is MDHEN, CDR2 SYDVKM, per germline. The ends lost 7 bases at V and 3 bases at J; junction bases unmatched: 9. Full variable domain (rest looked up from reference TRBV28 and TRBJ1-5): DVKVTQSSRYLVKRTGEKVFLECVQDMDHENMFWYRQDPGLGLRLIYFSYDVKMKEKGDIPEGYSVSREKKERFSLILESASTNQTSMYLCASKPWTGINQPQHFGDGTRLSIL.

The genes are TRBV19 and TRBJ2-3; D is possibly TRBD2 (5 bases). This CDR3 comprises 16 residues. The V gene lost 3 bases and the J gene lost 5 bases, with 18 bases spanning the gap. In germline, CDR1 is LNHDA, CDR2 SQIVND (reference sequence). CDR3: CASSIGVSGRGDTQYF. The CDR3 nucleotides are TGTGCCAGTAGTATCGGAGTGAGTGGACGGGGAGATACGCAGTATTTT. Variable domain in full (rest from reference TRBV19 and TRBJ2-3): DGGITQSPKYLFRKEGQNVTLSCEQNLNHDAMYWYRQDPGQGLRLIYYSQIVNDFQKGDIAEGYSVSREKKESFPLTVTSAQKNPTAFYLCASSIGVSGRGDTQYFGPGTRLTVL.

V usage is TRBV7-9 and J usage is TRBJ1-5; tentative D call: TRBD1 (5 bases). The CDR3 spans 13 residues. Trimming stripped 8 bases from V and 5 bases from J, with 13 bases between. The germline CDR1 and CDR2 sequences are SEHNR and FQNEAQ (reference sequence). Written as DNA, the CDR3 is TGTGCCAGCGCCCGGGGGGTTTATCAGCCCCAGCATTTT. Its protein is CASARGVYQPQHF.

The rearrangement links TRBV28 to TRBJ2-7, with TRBD2 matching over 9 bases. V was clipped by 5 bases and J by 5 bases; unmatched bases: 10. The CDR3 totals 15 residues. In germline, CDR1 is MDHEN, CDR2 SYDVKM. The CDR3 coding sequence is TGTGCCAGCAGTATAACGGCTAGCGGGAACAACGAGCAGTACTTC. This codes for CASSITASGNNEQYF.

The chain employs TRBV27 and TRBJ2-7; D uncertain. CDR3 size: 13 residues. CDR1 is MNHEY, CDR2 SMNVEV, per germline (reference sequence). The ends were cut back, 5 bases at V and 2 bases at J, with 10 bases in the middle. CDR3 in amino acids: CASSPLGPYEQYF. CDR3 nucleotides: TGTGCCAGCAGTCCCTTGGGCCCCTACGAGCAGTACTTC.

V is TRBV7-3 and J is TRBJ1-1; D is unclear. The CDR3 is 13 residues long. CDR1 and CDR2 (germline): SGHTA, FQGTGA. The V and J ends lost 4 bases and 1 base respectively, with 7 bases between them. The CDR3 coding sequence is TGTGCCAGCAGCTCCGCGGGGAACACTGAAGCTTTCTTT. This gives the protein CASSSAGNTEAFF.

This chain joins TRBV5-1 and TRBJ2-6, with D possibly matching TRBD2 (5 bases). The V end lost 5 bases, the J end lost 1 base, and 19 bases lay between the germline ends. The CDR3 totals 18 residues. Looked up from germline, CDR1 is SGHRS and CDR2 is YFSETQ. As DNA, the CDR3 is TGCGCCAGCAGACGTGATACGGGGTCAGGATCTGGGGCCAACGTCCTGACTTTC. Protein sequence: CASRRDTGSGSGANVLTF. The variable domain in full, with the rest retrieved from reference TRBV5-1 and TRBJ2-6, is KAGVTQTPRYLIKTRGQQVTLSCSPISGHRSVSWYQQTPGQGLQFLFEYFSETQRNKGNFPGRFSGRQFSNSRSEMNVSTLELGDSALYLCASRRDTGSGSGANVLTFGAGSRLTVL.

This clone was recorded only once. This sequence joins TRBV4-2 and TRBJ2-3, with D unclear. The CDR3 length is 13 residues. Germline V gives CDR1 LGHNA, CDR2 YNFKEQ. The V and J ends lost 1 base and 0 bases respectively, with 2 bases between them. The CDR3 reads CASSQASTDTQYF. The DNA for the CDR3 is TGTGCCAGCAGCCAAGCGAGCACAGATACGCAGTATTTT.

V usage is TRBV28 and J usage is TRBJ1-5; 8 nucleotides match TRBD1. The junction had 10 bases not matched to a gene; V was cut back by 6 bases and J by 3 bases. From germline, CDR1 is MDHEN and CDR2 SYDVKM. This CDR3 spans 16 amino acids. CDR3 sequence: CASSDSDRENNQPQHF. DNA for the CDR3: TGTGCCAGCAGCGACTCGGACAGGGAGAACAATCAGCCCCAGCATTTT.

V usage is TRBV6-1 and J usage is TRBJ2-2; D gene uncertain. The CDR3 length is 11 residues. From germline, CDR1 is MNHNS and CDR2 SASEGT. V dropped 8 bases and J dropped 7 bases, with 8 bases sitting between them. CDR3 region: CASHLNGELFF. The CDR3 DNA follows: TGTGCCAGCCACCTGAACGGGGAGCTGTTTTTT.

The gene calls are TRBV5-1 and TRBJ2-2, with D perhaps TRBD2 (5 bases). V lost 5 bases and J lost 6, with 23 bases in between. Germline CDR1 SGHRS, CDR2 YFSETQ. This CDR3 region has 17 residues. The CDR3 region has the DNA TGCGCCAGCAGTCCCGAAGTCGACCGAGGGCGGGCCGGGGAGCTGTTTTTT. Its translation: CASSPEVDRGRAGELFF.

V and J are TRBV28 and TRBJ1-3; 7 bases are a match to TRBD1. There are 14 residues in the CDR3. Germline V CDR1 and CDR2: MDHEN, SYDVKM. The V and J ends lost 4 bases and 4 bases, in that order; junction bases with no gene match: 4. The DNA for the CDR3 is TGTGCCAGCAGTTCCGGGACAGTAGGAAACACCATATATTTT. It yields the protein CASSSGTVGNTIYF.

The CDR3 nucleotides read TGTGCCAGCAGCGCGCGGAGACCGACGAAAAACATTCAGTACTTC. Translation: CASSARRPTKNIQYF. The J gene is TRBJ2-4, the V gene TRBV11-2; D remains unclear. V gave up 5 bases and J gave up 4 bases, with 15 bases separating them. The CDR3 covers 15 residues. In germline, CDR1 is SGHAT, CDR2 FQNNGV. The entire variable domain, with the rest obtained from reference TRBV11-2 and TRBJ2-4, is as follows: EAGVAQSPRYKIIEKRQSVAFWCNPISGHATLYWYQQILGQGPKLLIQFQNNGVVDDSQLPKDRFSAERLKGVDSTLKIQPAKLEDSAVYLCASSARRPTKNIQYFGAGTRLSVL.

The chain links TRBV14 to TRBJ2-6; D unresolved. Germline-derived CDR1 and CDR2 are SGHDN and FVKESK. This CDR3 spans 16 amino acids. The V end lost 7 bases, the J end lost 0 bases, and 13 bases lay between the germline ends. In DNA form, the CDR3 reads TGTGCCAGCATTAGAGGACGGTCCTCTGGGGCCAACGTCCTGACTTTC. Its protein is CASIRGRSSGANVLTF.

The chain is built from TRBV14 and TRBJ1-1; no clear D gene. The V end was cut by 2 bases, the J end by 5 bases, with 9 bases between. The CDR3 spans 13 residues. CDR1 is SGHDN, CDR2 FVKESK, per germline. CDR3 protein: CASSQRGRTEAFF. CDR3 nucleotides: TGTGCCAGCAGCCAAAGAGGGAGGACTGAAGCTTTCTTT. Supplemented by reference TRBV14 and TRBJ1-1, the full variable domain reads EAGVTQFPSHSVIEKGQTVTLRCDPISGHDNLYWYRRVMGKEIKFLLHFVKESKQDESGMPNNRFLAERTGGTYSTLKVQPAELEDSGVYFCASSQRGRTEAFFGQGTRLTVV.

V usage is TRBV10-3 and J usage is TRBJ1-3; unclear D gene. The CDR3 totals 16 residues. The germline V and J ends were trimmed by 5 bases and 0 bases, with 14 bases remaining between them. Germline V gene lookup returns CDR1 ENHRY and CDR2 SYGVKD. The CDR3 sequence is CAISSHTLNSGNTIYF. The DNA for the CDR3 is TGTGCCATCAGTAGTCACACATTAAACTCTGGAAACACCATATATTTT.

The chain joins TRBV29-1 to TRBJ1-3; D is perhaps TRBD1 (5 bases). V was clipped by 5 bases and J by 3 bases, with 8 bases between them. The CDR3 spans 12 residues. Germline V lookup: CDR1 SQVTM, CDR2 ANQGSEA. The CDR3 DNA is TGCAGCGTTAAGGGGAATGGAAACACCATATATTTT. It specifies CSVKGNGNTIYF.

This clone was seen just once. The V gene is TRBV28, the J gene TRBJ2-3; D could derive from TRBD1 or TRBD2 (5 bases each). The CDR3 extends over 14 amino acids. With 9 bases removed from V and 4 bases from J, the gap between germline ends came to 17 bases. Germline V gene lookup returns CDR1 MDHEN and CDR2 SYDVKM. The CDR3 spells CASSRGDFSDTQYF. Written as DNA, the CDR3 is TGTGCCAGTTCGAGGGGCGACTTTTCAGATACGCAGTATTTT. The whole variable domain, remainder taken from reference TRBV28 and TRBJ2-3, is DVKVTQSSRYLVKRTGEKVFLECVQDMDHENMFWYRQDPGLGLRLIYFSYDVKMKEKGDIPEGYSVSREKKERFSLILESASTNQTSMYLCASSRGDFSDTQYFGPGTRLTVL.

The genes are TRBV5-6 and TRBJ1-1; TRBD1 matches 7 bases. Germline V gene data show CDR1 as SGHDT and CDR2 as YYEEEE. With V trimmed by 3 bases and J by 4 bases, 6 bases remained unmatched. The CDR3 covers 14 residues. The CDR3 protein is CASSWGTAGTEAFF. The CDR3 DNA is TGTGCCAGCAGCTGGGGGACAGCCGGCACTGAAGCTTTCTTT.